This T cell receptor beta chain was captured by sequencing in a study of beta chain features in type 1 diabetes. V gave up 7 bases and J gave up 3 bases; unmatched junction bases: 11. Looked up from germline, CDR1 is SQVTM and CDR2 is ANQGSEA. This CDR3 region has 15 residues. This clone has just a few counts. Its target is not known. Study results and caveats: TCRB CDR3s from Type 1 diabetes patients were moderately but significantly shorter in all four CD4+ subsets. Sequencing used cDNA, and cells with high TCR expression could therefore be over-represented.

The study reverse transcribed the entire isolated RNA, so it sequenced expressed TCRB transcripts. The assay was immunoSEQ multiplex PCR, and TCRdb's table has in-frame clones only and misses some. The sample holds about 740,000 clones; about an eighth are singletons and the top ten take about 0.02%. The sequenced sample was naive CD4+ T cells from blood. The source is a man between 18 and 29 years old with type 1 diabetes. The rearrangement joins TRBV29-1 to TRBJ2-7; 11 nucleotides match TRBD1. CDR3 sequence: CSALVLGQGVYEQYF. CDR3 DNA: TGCAGCGCCCTGGTCTTGGGACAGGGGGTCTACGAGCAGTACTTC.